This T cell receptor beta chain was found in a study of T cells after yellow fever vaccination. Study information: Preparation used SMART-Seq v4 Ultra Low Input for the low-cell-number fractions. Study-level findings and limits: The booster response re-showed most primary clones: around 96% CD4, around 87% CD8. On re-exposure, the response was weaker but peaked faster, at day 5 versus 15.

With respect to this clonotype: The antigen remains undetermined.

Template switching with 5'RACE generated the TCR cDNA and added a universal primer site and UMIs. TCRdb used MiXCR to reprocess the 5' RACE reads, holding one entry per CDR3 protein. The sample lists around 400,000 distinct CDR3 sequences, under 14% occurring once. Sequences were derived from PBMCs, sampled on the day of the first yellow fever vaccination. The TCR sequence derives from a man between 18 and 29 years old who received the YFV17D yellow fever vaccine.

Here the CDR3 reads CASSHGTAYEQYF. Here the CDR3 DNA reads TGTGCCAGCAGCCACGGGACAGCTTACGAGCAGTACTTC. This rearrangement joins TRBV5-4 to TRBJ2-7; 7 nucleotides match TRBD1. CDR1 and CDR2 (germline): SGHNT, YYREEE (reference sequence). There are 13 residues in the CDR3. V was pared by 4 bases and J by 4 bases, with 5 bases of the junction left unmatched.